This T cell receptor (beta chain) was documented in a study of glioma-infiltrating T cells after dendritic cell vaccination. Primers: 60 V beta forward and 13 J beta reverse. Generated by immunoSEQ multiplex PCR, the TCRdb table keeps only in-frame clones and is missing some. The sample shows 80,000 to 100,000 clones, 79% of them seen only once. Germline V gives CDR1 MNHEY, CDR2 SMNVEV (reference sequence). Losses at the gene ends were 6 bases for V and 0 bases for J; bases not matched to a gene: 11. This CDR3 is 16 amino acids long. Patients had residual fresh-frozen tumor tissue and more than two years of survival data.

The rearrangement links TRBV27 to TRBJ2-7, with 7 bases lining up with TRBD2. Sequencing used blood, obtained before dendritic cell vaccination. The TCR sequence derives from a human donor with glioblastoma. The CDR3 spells CASSLLASGFSYEQYF. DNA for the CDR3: TGTGCCAGCAGCCTCCTAGCTAGCGGATTCTCCTACGAGCAGTACTTC.